Listed below are T cell receptor beta chains from one sample, sequenced in a study of CD8 T cells in acute hepatitis C reinfection. Method: immunoSEQ multiplex PCR; TCRdb's copy keeps in-frame clones and lacks some. The sample has tens of thousands of clones, just under 90% seen once. Sequenced: naive CD8+ T cells from PBMCs. The receptors here all came from a young man with chronic hepatitis C. Each CDR3 is given with its conserved first and last residue. A D gene is named only where the DNA matches it firmly. Clone size is given for some rows only: seen once, a few or many times, or a class if the clone is expanded.

d_call	clone_size	j_call	v_call	cdr3_nt	cdr3_aa
.	once	TRBJ2-3	TRBV6-1	TGTGCCAGCAGTTCCTGGGACTCCCGCACAGATACGCAGTATTTT	CASSSWDSRTDTQYF
.	.	TRBJ2-7	TRBV9	TGTGCCAGCAGCGTGATGGAGACTTCATCCTACGAGCAGTACTTC	CASSVMETSSYEQYF
.	.	TRBJ1-5	TRBV5-6	TGTGCCAGCAGCCTTGGTGTCGGAAACAATCAGCCCCAGCATTTT	CASSLGVGNNQPQHF
TRBD1	.	TRBJ1-2	TRBV6-4	TGTGCCAGCAGTGATGGGGCAGGGGGGCATGGCTACACCTTC	CASSDGAGGHGYTF
TRBD1	.	TRBJ2-7	TRBV19	TGTGCCAGTAGTATCCGCGACAGGGGACACGAGCAGTACTTC	CASSIRDRGHEQYF
.	.	TRBJ1-3	TRBV30	TGTGCCAGGTCTGAAGGGGTCTCTGGAAACACCATATATTTT	CARSEGVSGNTIYF
.	.	TRBJ2-1	TRBV9	TGTGCCAGCAGCGTAGACTACAATGAGCAGTTCTTC	CASSVDYNEQFF
TRBD1	.	TRBJ1-1	TRBV19	TGTGCCAGTAGCCTAGAGTGGGGGACAGCTACCCCTGAAGCTTTCTTT	CASSLEWGTATPEAFF
TRBD1	few	TRBJ1-6	TRBV30	TGTGCCTGGAGTGTAGGGACAGCTAATTCACCCCTCCACTTT	CAWSVGTANSPLHF
TRBD1	.	TRBJ2-7	TRBV6-1	TGTGCCAGCAGTGCCCTGGGGACAGCCTACGAGCAGTACTTC	CASSALGTAYEQYF
.	.	TRBJ1-6	TRBV27	TGTGCCAGCAGAGTTAGGACAGACCAAACCTATAATTCACCCCTCCACTTT	CASRVRTDQTYNSPLHF
TRBD2	once	TRBJ2-7	TRBV9	TGTGCCAGCAGCGACGGGACTAGCGGGAGTTACGAGCAGTACTTC	CASSDGTSGSYEQYF
.	.	TRBJ2-7	TRBV5-1	TGCGCCAGCAGCGCCGACAGGGCGGGGGAAAACGAGCAGTACTTC	CASSADRAGENEQYF
TRBD1	.	TRBJ2-7	TRBV19	TGTGCCAGTAGCAATGGACAGGGGGCCTACGAGCAGTACTTC	CASSNGQGAYEQYF
.	once	TRBJ2-1	TRBV15	TGTGCCACCAGCAGACTAGCAGAAGACTACAATGAGCAGTTCTTC	CATSRLAEDYNEQFF
.	.	TRBJ2-5	TRBV18	TGTGCCAGCTCACCACCAGGAGAGACCCAGTACTTC	CASSPPGETQYF
TRBD1	.	TRBJ2-7	TRBV5-1	TGCGCCAGCAGCAGATCGACAGGGACCTACGAGCAGTACTTC	CASSRSTGTYEQYF
TRBD2	.	TRBJ2-2	TRBV14	TGTGCCAGCAGCGATTTACTAGCGGATACCGGGGAGCTGTTTTTT	CASSDLLADTGELFF
.	.	TRBJ2-1	TRBV6-1	TGTGCCAGTGATAGCGCCAGCTCCTACAATGAGCAGTTCTTC	CASDSASSYNEQFF
.	once	TRBJ2-7	TRBV7-9	TGTGCCAGCAGTCCAGGGCTGGCCACCTACGAGCAGTACTTC	CASSPGLATYEQYF
.	few	TRBJ1-4	TRBV5-4	TGTGCCAGCAGCTCCGGCAATGAAAAACTGTTTTTT	CASSSGNEKLFF
.	.	TRBJ1-1	TRBV19	TGTGCCAGTAGTACCCGGGAGGAGATAATGAACACTGAAGCTTTCTTT	CASSTREEIMNTEAFF
.	.	TRBJ2-1	TRBV6-1	TGTGCCAGCACCAGGGGCTACAATGAGCAGTTCTTC	CASTRGYNEQFF
.	few	TRBJ2-5	TRBV7-9	TGTGCCAGCAGCTTCCAACCTGAGACCCAGTACTTC	CASSFQPETQYF
.	.	TRBJ1-5	TRBV2	TGTGCCAGCAGTGAAAGAAAAAACAGTCCAAGCAATCAGCCCCAGCATTTT	CASSERKNSPSNQPQHF
.	.	TRBJ2-7	TRBV4-1	TGCGCCAGCAGCCAAGTGTCAGGATTTACCTACGAGCAGTACTTC	CASSQVSGFTYEQYF
.	few	TRBJ2-2	TRBV6-6	TGTGCCAGCAGTTCCCAGGGGAGGGAGCTGTTTTTT	CASSSQGRELFF
.	.	TRBJ1-5	TRBV19	TGTGCCAGTGGTTATTATAGCAATCAGCCCCAGCATTTT	CASGYYSNQPQHF
.	.	TRBJ1-2	TRBV29-1	TGCAGCGTTGACGATTCGTGGGGACCCTATGGCTACACCTTC	CSVDDSWGPYGYTF
.	.	TRBJ2-1	TRBV7-3	TGTGCCAGCAGCCCGTCCTCGTTCGGTGAGCAGTTCTTC	CASSPSSFGEQFF
TRBD2	.	TRBJ2-1	TRBV11-2	TGTGCCAGCAGCTTGCTACTAGCGGGGGGGCCGGGGGAGCAGTTCTTC	CASSLLLAGGPGEQFF
.	.	TRBJ2-5	TRBV27	TGTGCCAGCAGTCCCCGCCTGTACCAAGAGACCCAGTACTTC	CASSPRLYQETQYF
.	.	TRBJ2-3	TRBV6-5	TGTGCCAGCAGTTACAGGACGGGGCACACAGATACGCAGTATTTT	CASSYRTGHTDTQYF
TRBD1	.	TRBJ1-2	TRBV6-1	TGTGCCAGCAGTTCCACCGGGACAGGGGGCTACACCTTC	CASSSTGTGGYTF
.	.	TRBJ1-4	TRBV19	TGTGCCAGTAGTACCCGACCAAACCGGCGGGCTAATGAAAAACTGTTTTTT	CASSTRPNRRANEKLFF
TRBD1	.	TRBJ1-5	TRBV19	TGTGCCACCGAGACAGGGGGCGTCCAGCCCCAGCATTTT	CATETGGVQPQHF
TRBD1	.	TRBJ1-2	TRBV9	TGTGCCAGCAGCGTAGGGACAGGGATTTATGGCTACACCTTC	CASSVGTGIYGYTF
.	.	TRBJ2-1	TRBV19	TGTGCCAGTAGTGGGGGTGCGGTTAGTGAGCAGTTCTTC	CASSGGAVSEQFF
.	once	TRBJ2-5	TRBV7-9	TGTGCCAGCAGCTTAGAGACCCAGTACTTC	CASSLETQYF
TRBD2	.	TRBJ2-7	TRBV11-2	TGTGCCAGCAGCCCTTCGGCGGGGGGGGCCTCCTACGAGCAGTACTTC	CASSPSAGGASYEQYF
.	.	TRBJ2-2	TRBV27	TGTGCCAGCAGTTTTCCGAACACCGGGGAGCTGTTTTTT	CASSFPNTGELFF
TRBD1	.	TRBJ2-3	TRBV27	TGTGCCAGCGGACAGGGGAGTAATGCGCAGTATTTT	CASGQGSNAQYF
.	.	TRBJ2-7	TRBV6-5	TGTGCCAGCAGTTCCATGTCCGAGCAGTACTTC	CASSSMSEQYF
.	.	TRBJ2-2	TRBV9	TGTGCCAGCAGCGTATCCGAATCCATGGACTCAAACACCGGGGAGCTGTTTTTT	CASSVSESMDSNTGELFF
.	.	TRBJ2-7	TRBV7-2	TGTGCCAGCAGCCCAGGGTACTACGAGCAGTACTTC	CASSPGYYEQYF
.	.	TRBJ2-5	TRBV9	TGTGCCAGCAGCGTAGTGCCGAGGGCAGCCCAAGAGACCCAGTACTTC	CASSVVPRAAQETQYF
.	.	TRBJ1-6	TRBV6-6	TGTGCCAGCAGTTACTCCCAGGGGCTAAATTCACCCCTCCACTTT	CASSYSQGLNSPLHF
.	once	TRBJ2-1	TRBV4-1	TGCGCCAGCAGCCAAGATCGAGTTAGCGATGAGCAGTTCTTC	CASSQDRVSDEQFF
.	.	TRBJ2-7	TRBV9	TGTGCCAGCAGCTCACAGGGATACGAGCAGTACTTC	CASSSQGYEQYF
TRBD1	few	TRBJ2-7	TRBV7-9	TGTGCCAGCAGCAACCGGGACAGCTCCTACGAGCAGTACTTC	CASSNRDSSYEQYF
.	.	TRBJ1-1	TRBV5-8	TGTGCCAGCAGCTTCAGACATCCCCCGGTCGTGGAAGCTTTCTTT	CASSFRHPPVVEAFF
TRBD2	.	TRBJ2-2	TRBV7-6	TGTGCCAGCAGGGGCGCGGGGGGCGTCACCGGGGAGCTGTTTTTT	CASRGAGGVTGELFF
.	few	TRBJ1-5	TRBV27	TGTGCCAGCAGTCCCTATAGCAATCAGCCCCAGCATTTT	CASSPYSNQPQHF